The rows below give T cell receptor beta chains drawn from one sample of a study of cytomegalovirus exposure and HLA in healthy donors. Produced via immunoSEQ multiplex PCR; TCRdb's table is partial and in-frame only. The sample lists about 160,000 clones, around nine tenths occurring once. Specimen: PBMCs. The origin of the receptors is a woman in her 30s in good health and CMV-seronegative. Both conserved end residues are part of each CDR3. The D gene is left open where the match is weak. Only some rows state a clone size, as once, few, many or a class for expanded clones.

-	TRBV10-3	-	TRBJ2-5	TGTGCCATCAGTGAGTCTGGGACAACGCAAGAGACCCAGTACTTC	CAISESGTTQETQYF
-	TRBV23-1	TRBD1	TRBJ1-5	TGCGCCAGCAGTCAGTACCTATGGACAGGACCCAATCAGCCCCAGCATTTT	CASSQYLWTGPNQPQHF
-	TRBV27	-	TRBJ2-7	TGTGCCAGCAGTTCCCGGAGAAGAAACGAGCAGTACTTC	CASSSRRRNEQYF
-	TRBV4-1	TRBD1	TRBJ2-7	TGCGCCAGCAGCCAAGGGGCCCCCGGACAGGGAGGCTACGAGCAGTACTTC	CASSQGAPGQGGYEQYF
-	TRBV6-5	TRBD1	TRBJ2-1	TGTGTCACAGGGGGGCTAAGCCTGGATGAGCAGTTCTTC	CVTGGLSLDEQFF
-	TRBV5-1	TRBD2	TRBJ2-7	TGCGCCAGCAGCTTGGCTGGACTAGCTGCCTCCTACGAGCAGTACTTC	CASSLAGLAASYEQYF
-	TRBV6-1	TRBD2	TRBJ2-4	TGTGCCAGCAGTGCGCAGCGGGACGGGGCTTGGGACATTCAGTACTTC	CASSAQRDGAWDIQYF
-	TRBV29-1	-	TRBJ2-2	TGCAGCGGGGTCTTAGCGGAGGCGGGCGGGGAGCTGTTTTTT	CSGVLAEAGGELFF
-	TRBV5-4	-	TRBJ2-7	TGTGCCAGCAGCTTGGCCGCCGCGACTAAGAGCTACGAGCAGTACTTC	CASSLAAATKSYEQYF
-	TRBV30	-	TRBJ1-1	TGTGCCTGGAGAGGACAGTTGAACACTGAAGCTTTCTTT	CAWRGQLNTEAFF
few	TRBV19	-	TRBJ1-5	TGTGCCAGTACTCATGGACAGAGTCAGCCCCAGCATTTT	CASTHGQSQPQHF
-	TRBV6-1	TRBD2	TRBJ2-7	TGTGCCAGCAGTGGGGGCCTCGGGACTAGCGGTTACGAGCAGTACTTC	CASSGGLGTSGYEQYF
few	TRBV5-6	TRBD2	TRBJ2-1	TGTGCCAGCAGCACGACTAGCGGGAGGGCTTATGAGCAGTTCTTC	CASSTTSGRAYEQFF
-	TRBV29-1	-	TRBJ1-2	TGCAGCGTTAGGCACCAACGGGATGGCTACACCTTC	CSVRHQRDGYTF
-	TRBV14	-	TRBJ1-3	TGTGCCAGCAGCCAAGGACAGGTCTCTGGAAACACCATATATTTT	CASSQGQVSGNTIYF
-	TRBV7-2	TRBD1	TRBJ2-3	TGTGCCAGCAGCTTAGCGCGGTGGGGGACAGTGACCACAGATACGCAGTATTTT	CASSLARWGTVTTDTQYF
once	TRBV7-6	-	TRBJ2-1	TGTGCCAGCAGCCATAGGTGGACTATGAATCGCTACAATGAGCAGTTCTTC	CASSHRWTMNRYNEQFF
-	TRBV2	TRBD1	TRBJ1-2	TGTGCCAGCAGGACGGACAGGGCAGCTAACTATGGCTACACCTTC	CASRTDRAANYGYTF
-	TRBV19	-	TRBJ1-5	TGTGCCAGTAGTATAGTTTTCCGACAGATCAATCAGCCCCAGCATTTT	CASSIVFRQINQPQHF
-	TRBV11-2	-	TRBJ1-1	TGTGCCAGCAGCCCGAAGGCGGCCCTGAACACTGAAGCTTTCTTT	CASSPKAALNTEAFF
-	TRBV27	-	TRBJ1-2	TGTGCCAGCAGTCCTCGGGGACTGGATGGCTACACCTTC	CASSPRGLDGYTF
-	TRBV20-1	-	TRBJ1-1	TGCAGTGGGACGGTTCGGGGTGAAGCTTTCTTT	CSGTVRGEAFF
-	TRBV4-3	TRBD1	TRBJ1-2	TGCGCCAGCAGCCAAGCGGACAGGGGCGCCCTAAATTATGGCTACACCTTC	CASSQADRGALNYGYTF
-	TRBV27	-	TRBJ2-3	TGTGCCAGCAAACTAGGGAGTCTAGGGACGCAGTATTTT	CASKLGSLGTQYF
few	TRBV7-9	TRBD1	TRBJ1-5	TGTGCCAGCAGCTCTGGAGGGGGCAACAATCAGCCCCAGCATTTT	CASSSGGGNNQPQHF
-	TRBV6-1	TRBD1	TRBJ2-4	TGTGCCAGCAGTGCACCTCGGGACAGACCGGCCAAAAACATTCAGTACTTC	CASSAPRDRPAKNIQYF
-	TRBV7-2	-	TRBJ1-6	TGTGCCAGCAGCTCTCTGGGGGGGGGCTCCTATAATTCACCCCTCCACTTT	CASSSLGGGSYNSPLHF
-	TRBV5-6	-	TRBJ2-7	TGTGCCAGCAGCTTGGGCCGGTCCTACGAGCAGTACTTC	CASSLGRSYEQYF
-	TRBV19	TRBD1	TRBJ2-3	TGTGCCAGTAAAGGACAGGGGGCAGGCACAGATACGCAGTATTTT	CASKGQGAGTDTQYF
-	TRBV28	-	TRBJ2-7	TGTGCCAGCAGTTTCGGCGGGACCCCCTCCTACGAGCAGTACTTC	CASSFGGTPSYEQYF
-	TRBV4-1	-	TRBJ2-7	TGCGCCAGCAGCCAAGCTTCCGGACAGAGGACCTACGAGCAGTACTTC	CASSQASGQRTYEQYF
few	TRBV18	TRBD1	TRBJ1-5	TGTGCCAGCTCACCCACGGACAGGGGGCGAGGTCAGCCCCAGCATTTT	CASSPTDRGRGQPQHF
-	TRBV5-1	TRBD2	TRBJ2-7	TGCGCCAGCAGCTTATCGACTAGCGGGGGCTACGAGCAGTACTTC	CASSLSTSGGYEQYF
-	TRBV6-5	TRBD1	TRBJ2-2	TGTGCCAGCAGTCCGGGACAGGGTGGGCGAATCGAGCTGTTTTTT	CASSPGQGGRIELFF
-	TRBV27	TRBD1	TRBJ1-4	TGTGCCAGCAGTTTAACAGGGGGAATTGAAAAACTGTTTTTT	CASSLTGGIEKLFF
-	TRBV5-1	TRBD1	TRBJ1-1	TGCGCCAGCAGCCCGCGTGAATCTACAGGGGGCAAAACTGAAGCTTTCTTT	CASSPRESTGGKTEAFF
-	TRBV2	-	TRBJ2-5	TGTGCCAGCAGTGAAGACAGGGGGGGCCAAGAGACCCAGTACTTC	CASSEDRGGQETQYF
-	TRBV11-2	-	TRBJ1-2	TGTGCCAGCAGCTCGGTATTAGGCTACACCTTC	CASSSVLGYTF
-	TRBV20-1	-	TRBJ2-5	TGCAGTGCTATCTTCCAAGAGACCCAGTACTTC	CSAIFQETQYF
-	TRBV7-2	-	TRBJ2-7	TGTGCCAGCAGCTTCCCCTTCGGGAGAGAATACGAGCAGTACTTC	CASSFPFGREYEQYF
-	TRBV19	-	TRBJ1-5	TGTGCCAGTAGTGTCGCCAGGGACTATCAGCCCCAGCATTTT	CASSVARDYQPQHF
-	TRBV7-2	TRBD2	TRBJ2-4	TGTGCCAGCAGCCCACCCGGTAGCGGGAGGCTCACGCTTCAGTACTTC	CASSPPGSGRLTLQYF
-	TRBV7-2	-	TRBJ1-1	TGTGCCAGCAGCTCCCTCGGAGGGGCGCAGGTGAACACTGAAGCTTTCTTT	CASSSLGGAQVNTEAFF
-	TRBV19	TRBD1	TRBJ2-7	TGTGCCAGTAGTAATCGGGACAGGGACGAGCAGTACTTC	CASSNRDRDEQYF
-	TRBV7-9	TRBD1	TRBJ2-7	TGTTCCAGCAGCTTACCGACAGGGGACGAGCAGTACTTC	CSSSLPTGDEQYF
-	TRBV27	-	TRBJ2-3	TGTGCCAGCACCGACACAGGGGGGGGCACAGATACGCAGTATTTT	CASTDTGGGTDTQYF
-	TRBV19	-	TRBJ1-6	TGTGCCAGTAGTCCGTACCTGAGCTCCTATAATTCACCCCTCCACTTT	CASSPYLSSYNSPLHF
few	TRBV10-3	-	TRBJ2-1	TGTGCCATCCGGGGACTTTACAATGAGCAGTTCTTC	CAIRGLYNEQFF